This is a list of T cell receptor beta chains from one sample in a study of cytomegalovirus exposure and HLA in healthy donors. Sequencing used immunoSEQ multiplex PCR; TCRdb keeps in-frame clones, though not all of them. Seen here are fewer than 150,000 clones, roughly three quarters observed once, and the top ten hold 2.5% to 3.5%. Sequenced sample: PBMCs. These receptors were obtained from a man aged 35-49 years in good health and CMV-seronegative. Each CDR3 is given with its conserved first and last residue. D genes are given only for firm matches. Size tells how often a clone was seen (once, few, many) or the class of an expanded clone, and some rows leave it out.

d_call | clone_size | j_call | v_call | cdr3_aa | cdr3_nt
TRBD1 | NA | TRBJ1-2 | TRBV4-3 | CASSQDRTGYGYTF | TGCGCCAGCAGCCAAGACAGGACAGGATATGGCTACACCTTC
TRBD1 | NA | TRBJ1-4 | TRBV5-1 | CASSPTGGGWATNEKLFF | TGCGCCAGCAGCCCGACAGGGGGCGGTTGGGCAACTAATGAAAAACTGTTTTTT
NA | NA | TRBJ1-1 | TRBV19 | CASSIDATGSEAFF | TGTGCCAGTAGTATAGATGCGACAGGCTCTGAAGCTTTCTTT
TRBD2 | NA | TRBJ2-1 | TRBV28 | CASRGLAGLYNEQFF | TGTGCCAGCAGGGGACTGGCGGGACTATACAATGAGCAGTTCTTC
NA | NA | TRBJ2-7 | TRBV6-5 | CASSYSIATSYEQYF | TGTGCCAGCAGTTACTCGATAGCGACCTCCTACGAGCAGTACTTC
NA | NA | TRBJ2-6 | TRBV7-3 | CASSPGYSGANALTF | TGTGCCAGCAGTCCCGGGTACTCTGGGGCCAACGCCCTGACTTTC
NA | NA | TRBJ2-3 | TRBV7-6 | CASRRDRELTQYF | TGTGCCAGCAGACGGGACCGGGAGTTGACGCAGTATTTT
TRBD1 | NA | TRBJ1-6 | TRBV6-5 | CASRRDRDNSPLHF | TGTGCCAGCAGACGGGACAGGGACAACTCACCCCTCCACTTT
NA | NA | TRBJ1-2 | TRBV14 | CASSQGSGIYGYTF | TGTGCCAGCAGCCAAGGCTCAGGGATCTATGGCTACACCTTC
TRBD2 | NA | TRBJ2-7 | TRBV29-1 | CSVRAGGGTEQYF | TGCAGCGTTAGGGCGGGAGGGGGGACCGAGCAGTACTTC
NA | few | TRBJ2-3 | TRBV29-1 | CSVVGGATDTQYF | TGCAGCGTTGTAGGGGGGGCCACAGATACGCAGTATTTT
NA | NA | TRBJ1-3 | TRBV7-8 | CASSRVGNTIYF | TGTGCCAGCAGCCGAGTAGGAAACACCATATATTTT
TRBD1 | once | TRBJ2-5 | TRBV6-5 | CASSYGQGGGETQYF | TGTGCCAGCAGTTACGGACAGGGAGGTGGAGAGACCCAGTACTTC
NA | NA | TRBJ2-1 | TRBV28 | CASSPWMGDEQFF | TGTGCCAGCAGCCCCTGGATGGGCGATGAGCAGTTCTTC
TRBD1 | NA | TRBJ2-3 | TRBV5-1 | CASSSDGQAGADTQYF | TGCGCCAGCAGCTCAGATGGACAGGCGGGCGCAGATACGCAGTATTTT
NA | NA | TRBJ2-7 | TRBV7-2 | CASSLGQSSYEQYF | TGTGCCAGCAGCTTAGGGCAGTCTTCCTACGAGCAGTACTTC
NA | NA | TRBJ2-7 | TRBV30 | CAWSGHGYEQYF | TGTGCCTGGAGTGGCCACGGGTACGAGCAGTACTTC
TRBD2 | NA | TRBJ2-5 | TRBV7-2 | CASSFGLAGGQTQYF | TGTGCCAGCAGCTTCGGACTAGCGGGAGGCCAGACCCAGTACTTC
NA | NA | TRBJ2-7 | TRBV7-7 | CASSLAVGYEQYF | TGTGCCAGCAGCTTAGCGGTCGGGTACGAGCAGTACTTC
NA | few | TRBJ1-1 | TRBV30 | CAWSLMNTEAFF | TGTGCCTGGAGTCTAATGAACACTGAAGCTTTCTTT
TRBD1 | NA | TRBJ1-5 | TRBV19 | CATQGQGRYQPQHF | TGTGCCACTCAAGGACAGGGGAGGTATCAGCCCCAGCATTTT
NA | once | TRBJ2-1 | TRBV4-1 | CASSQEGVVFRVLGRNEQFF | TGCGCCAGCAGCCAAGAGGGTGTTGTGTTCAGGGTGCTAGGAAGGAATGAGCAGTTCTTC
TRBD2 | once | TRBJ2-1 | TRBV19 | CASSIVASGRAYNEQFF | TGTGCCAGTAGTATAGTGGCTAGCGGGAGGGCCTACAATGAGCAGTTCTTC